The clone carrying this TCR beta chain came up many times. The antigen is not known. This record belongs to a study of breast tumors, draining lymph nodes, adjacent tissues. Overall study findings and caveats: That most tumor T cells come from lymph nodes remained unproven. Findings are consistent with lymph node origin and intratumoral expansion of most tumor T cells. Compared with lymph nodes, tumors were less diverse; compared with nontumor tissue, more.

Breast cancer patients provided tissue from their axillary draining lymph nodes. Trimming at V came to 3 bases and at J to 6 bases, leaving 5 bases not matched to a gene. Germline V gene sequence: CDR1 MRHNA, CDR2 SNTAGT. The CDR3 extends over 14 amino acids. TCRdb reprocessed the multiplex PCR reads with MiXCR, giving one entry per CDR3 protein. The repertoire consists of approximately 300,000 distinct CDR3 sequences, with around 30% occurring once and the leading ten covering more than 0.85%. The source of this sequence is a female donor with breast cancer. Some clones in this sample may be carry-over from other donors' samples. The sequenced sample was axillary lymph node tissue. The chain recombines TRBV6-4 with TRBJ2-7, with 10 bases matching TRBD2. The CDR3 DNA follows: TGTGCCAGCAGTGAAAGCGGGAGGGCCAGCGAGCAGTACTTC. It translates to CASSESGRASEQYF.